The 25 T cell receptor beta chains reported below all come from one sample, sequenced in a study of cytomegalovirus exposure and HLA in healthy donors. The study ran its PCR with 60 Vbeta and 13 Jbeta primers. Only in-frame clones appear in the TCRdb table, and some are missing; sequencing was by immunoSEQ multiplex PCR. The sample records about 130,000 clones, about 10% being singletons. Specimen: PBMCs. The receptors come from a woman under 30 in good health and CMV-seropositive.

This clone has only a few counts. DNA of the CDR3: TGTGCCAGCAGGGCGGGACCCAGCTCCTACGAGCAGTACTTC. Translation gives CASRAGPSSYEQYF. The V and J genes are TRBV2 and TRBJ2-7; tentatively, D is TRBD2 (6 bases). V lost 6 bases and J 0 bases, leaving 12 bases between the germline ends. This CDR3 contains 14 residues. CDR1 is SNHLY, CDR2 FYNNEI, per germline.

This chain connects TRBV12-2 to TRBJ1-2. TRBV12-2 is given as a pseudogene. This CDR3 is 16 amino acids long. CDR3 DNA: TGTGCAAGTCGCTTAGGGACCGAGGGGGGGGAATTCGGCTACACCTTC. Amino acid sequence: CASRLGTEGGEFGYTF.

This clone has just a few counts. The chain links TRBV29-1 to TRBJ2-7; maybe TRBD1 (5 bases). The ends were cut back, 3 bases at V and 0 bases at J, with 18 bases in the middle. From germline, CDR1 is SQVTM and CDR2 ANQGSEA. The CDR3 has 16 residues. CDR3 DNA: TGCAGCGTTGAGAAAGGTAAGGACAAGAGCTCCTACGAGCAGTACTTC. This encodes CSVEKGKDKSSYEQYF.

This clone was found a few times. The V call is TRBV7-3, the J call TRBJ1-1, with a weak D call TRBD1 (5 bases). Germline V gives CDR1 SGHTA, CDR2 FQGTGA. The V and J ends lost 0 bases and 1 base respectively, with 6 bases between them. CDR3 size: 14 residues. The CDR3 is CASSLTTANTEAFF. The CDR3, as DNA: TGTGCCAGCAGCTTAACGACAGCGAACACTGAAGCTTTCTTT.

A remark on this clone: A read error may produce the germline difference seen at one junction end. The V call is TRBV20-1, the J call TRBJ2-3; no clear D. The CDR3 loop spans 10 amino acids. Germline V gene sequence: CDR1 DFQATT, CDR2 SNEGSKA (reference sequence). As DNA, the CDR3 is TGCAGTCCTAGCACAGATACGCAGTATTTT. The encoded protein is CSPSTDTQYF.

This sequence joins TRBV29-1 and TRBJ2-2, with 7 nucleotides matching TRBD2. This CDR3 has 15 amino acids. The trim removed 2 bases at V and 4 bases at J, leaving 7 bases unmatched. Per the germline V gene, CDR1 is SQVTM and CDR2 is ANQGSEA. The CDR3 loop reads CSVEWEGPSTGELFF. Written as DNA, the CDR3 is TGCAGCGTTGAATGGGAGGGACCATCCACCGGGGAGCTGTTTTTT.

This clone was detected a few times. J is TRBJ1-3 and V is TRBV5-1, with D perhaps TRBD1 (6 bases). V was shortened by 2 bases and J by 0 bases, with 12 bases between the two germline ends. This CDR3 spans 16 amino acids. Germline values: CDR1 SGHRS, CDR2 YFSETQ. The DNA of the CDR3 is TGCGCCAGCAGCTTTGACAGGCTTTACTCTGGAAACACCATATATTTT. Translating gives CASSFDRLYSGNTIYF.

The chain uses TRBV5-8 and TRBJ1-5; D gene unclear. Germline loops: CDR1 SGHTS, CDR2 YDEGEE. Trimming pared 6 bases from V and 7 bases from J, leaving 8 bases between. The CDR3 has 11 amino acids. The CDR3 sequence: CASTLGQPQHF. CDR3 nucleotide sequence: TGTGCCAGCACCCTAGGACAGCCCCAGCATTTT.

This clone was picked up a small number of times. V usage is TRBV18 and J usage is TRBJ2-5; D may be TRBD2 (5 bases). Germline loops: CDR1 KGHSH, CDR2 LQKENI. This CDR3 contains 14 residues. V shed 2 bases and J shed 5 bases, with 12 bases lying between them. CDR3 protein: CASSPKGVDETQYF. CDR3 nucleotide sequence: TGTGCCAGCTCACCAAAGGGAGTGGACGAGACCCAGTACTTC.

The chain combines TRBV11-2 with TRBJ2-1; D unresolved. V was pared by 7 bases and J by 2 bases, with 9 bases between. Germline CDR1 SGHAT, CDR2 FQNNGV. The CDR3 loop spans 13 amino acids. The CDR3 loop is CASTKRAYNEQFF. The CDR3 DNA is TGTGCCAGCACCAAACGAGCCTACAATGAGCAGTTCTTC.

The chain couples TRBV7-8 to TRBJ1-5; D gene unclear. The germline gives CDR1 SGHVS, CDR2 FQNEAQ. This CDR3 is 13 amino acids long. Trimming pared 5 bases from V and 6 bases from J, leaving 11 bases between. CDR3 in amino acids: CASSLVSSQPQHF. The CDR3 DNA follows: TGTGCCAGCAGCCTAGTATCTTCTCAGCCCCAGCATTTT.

This clone came up a few times. This chain connects TRBV29-1 to TRBJ1-1, with D maybe TRBD1 (5 bases). From germline, CDR1 is SQVTM and CDR2 ANQGSEA. The CDR3 has 13 residues. Trimming took off 4 bases at V and 5 bases at J, with 14 bases between the two ends. The CDR3 DNA reads as TGCAGCGTTGTACGGCAGGGATGGACTGAAGCTTTCTTT. Residues: CSVVRQGWTEAFF.

This clone was seen only a few times. The chain links TRBV27 to TRBJ2-3; 11 bases map to TRBD2. CDR1 is MNHEY and CDR2 is SMNVEV in the germline V gene (reference sequence). The CDR3 sequence is 15 residues long. The V segment lost 6 bases and the J segment 4 bases; nucleotides outside the gene matches: 6. The CDR3 is CASRLAGGIADTQYF. Here the CDR3 DNA reads TGTGCCAGCAGGCTAGCGGGAGGAATAGCAGATACGCAGTATTTT.

V gene TRBV5-4 combines with J gene TRBJ1-6; 8 bases agree with TRBD1. Trimming removed 2 bases from V and 9 bases from J; junction bases left unmatched: 7. Germline V gives CDR1 SGHNT, CDR2 YYREEE (reference sequence). The CDR3 length is 15 residues. For the CDR3, the DNA is TGTGCCAGCAGCTTTGGAGACAGGGGTGGTTCACCCCTCCACTTT. It yields the protein CASSFGDRGGSPLHF.

In this sample, this clone turned up a few times. The chain links TRBV28 to TRBJ2-2; D is unclear. The CDR3 is made up of 13 amino acids. V gave up 3 bases and J gave up 6 bases, with 8 bases separating them. Per germline, CDR1 MDHEN and CDR2 SYDVKM. The CDR3 nucleotides are TGTGCCAGCAGTTTTATCGGGTCCGGGGAGCTGTTTTTT. Translated, it gives CASSFIGSGELFF.

The gene calls are TRBV19 and TRBJ1-5; D unresolved. V was pared by 1 base and J by 4 bases, with 14 bases between. CDR1 LNHDA and CDR2 SQIVND come from the germline V gene (reference sequence). The CDR3 sequence is 16 residues long. The chain's CDR3 is CASSIGFNRRNQPQHF. CDR3 coding DNA: TGTGCCAGTAGTATAGGTTTTAACAGAAGGAATCAGCCCCAGCATTTT.

The table lists this clone with a few counts. This sequence joins TRBV27 and TRBJ2-5; 10 nucleotides match TRBD2. Near its end, the DNA agrees better with TRBJ2-7, so the J call may be wrong. The CDR3 consists of 14 residues. Germline CDR1 reads MNHEY; CDR2 reads SMNVEV (reference sequence). The CDR3 loop is CASRPSGSRHEQYF. The CDR3 region has the DNA TGTGCCAGCAGACCTAGCGGGAGTCGGCACGAGCAGTACTTC.

This chain joins TRBV25-1 and TRBJ2-3, with TRBD2 matching over 7 bases. J lost 2 bases, V lost 2 bases, and 7 bases had no gene match. The CDR3 is 16 residues long. Looked up from germline, CDR1 is MGHDK and CDR2 is SYGVNS. The CDR3 bases are TGTGCCAGCAGTGAACTGAGGGGAGGGGACACAGATACGCAGTATTTT. It codes for CASSELRGGDTDTQYF.

This chain uses TRBV7-9 with TRBJ2-3; D may be TRBD1 (5 bases). The CDR3 loop spans 15 amino acids. The germline V gene has CDR1 SEHNR and CDR2 FQNEAQ (reference sequence). V was trimmed by 4 bases and J by 1 base, leaving 12 bases between them. The CDR3 bases are TGTGCCAGCAGCTACAGGTCAGTGGGCACAGATACGCAGTATTTT. This codes for CASSYRSVGTDTQYF. The full variable domain, completed using reference TRBV7-9 and TRBJ2-3, is DTGVSQNPRHKITKRGQNVTFRCDPISEHNRLYWYRQTLGQGPEFLTYFQNEAQLEKSRLLSDRFSAERPKGSFSTLEIQRTEQGDSAMYLCASSYRSVGTDTQYFGPGTRLTVL.

This clone showed up just a few times. This chain connects TRBV19 to TRBJ2-1; 9 bases fit TRBD2. The CDR3 is 15 residues long. After removal of 3 bases from V and 7 bases from J, the junction contained 7 bases not matched to a gene. The germline CDR1 and CDR2 sequences are LNHDA and SQIVND (reference sequence). DNA of the CDR3: TGTGCCAGTAGTATTCAGGTAGCGGGAGTGAATGAGCAGTTCTTC. This translates into CASSIQVAGVNEQFF.

This clone has more than one count but fewer than ten. The chain has TRBV6-1 and TRBJ2-7, with a weak D call TRBD2 (5 bases). V lost 1 base, J lost 3 bases, and 7 bases lay in between. In germline, CDR1 is MNHNS, CDR2 SASEGT. The CDR3 is made up of 13 amino acids. CDR3 nucleotide sequence: TGTGCCAGCAGTGAAGGGAGGAACTACGAGCAGTACTTC. It codes for CASSEGRNYEQYF.

This clone showed up just a few times. V gene TRBV2 combines with J gene TRBJ2-1; TRBD2 aligns across 8 bases. CDR1 and CDR2 from the germline V gene are SNHLY and FYNNEI. The CDR3 has 14 amino acids. The V and J ends lost 3 bases and 5 bases, in that order; junction bases with no gene match: 3. CDR3 region: CASSDFGRDNEQFF. The CDR3 DNA is TGTGCCAGCAGTGATTTCGGGAGGGACAATGAGCAGTTCTTC.

The chain carries TRBV6-6 and TRBJ1-2; D ambiguous. V dropped 7 bases and J dropped 2 bases, with 14 bases sitting between them. The CDR3 consists of 14 residues. CDR1 MNHNY and CDR2 SVGAGI come from the germline V gene (reference sequence). The CDR3: CASTLSAGNYGYTF. The CDR3 nucleotides are TGTGCCAGCACCCTCTCGGCAGGAAACTATGGCTACACCTTC.

There are a few counts of this clone. The rearrangement uses TRBV20-1 and TRBJ2-1, with D tentatively TRBD2 (5 bases). The V end lost 3 bases, the J end lost 9 bases, and 9 bases lay between the germline ends. In germline, CDR1 is DFQATT, CDR2 SNEGSKA (reference sequence). This CDR3 comprises 11 residues. The CDR3 sequence: CSARGAAEQFF. The CDR3 region has the DNA TGCAGTGCTAGGGGAGCAGCTGAGCAGTTCTTC.

This rearrangement joins TRBV28 to TRBJ2-7, with TRBD1 matching over 7 bases. This CDR3 is built from 13 residues. The V segment lost 5 bases and the J segment 3 bases; nucleotides outside the gene matches: 4. Germline assignment: CDR1 MDHEN and CDR2 SYDVKM. The CDR3 loop reads CASSPGQYYEQYF. CDR3 sequence (DNA): TGTGCCAGCAGTCCGGGACAGTACTACGAGCAGTACTTC.